This entry lists 9 T cell receptor beta chains sequenced from one sample in a study of T cell responses to AZD1222 COVID-19 vaccine (dated by TCRdb to about 2021). Per the publication, the time point label means: about 28 days (+/-7) after the second vaccine dose. The library was prepared using the immunoSEQ multiplex PCR assay. The clones in this table, taken by TCRdb from immuneACCESS, are in-frame only. Not every clone is retained; where verified, under half of the shortfall comes from an unresolved V gene, and the cause of the rest is unknown. The sample profile shows about 140,000 clones; more than 85% of them were found once. The ten biggest clones cover about 4.1% of the sample. This specimen was peripheral blood, taken 28 days after the second AZD1222 dose. The receptors were gathered from an adult who received the AZD1222 COVID-19 vaccine.

The V call is TRBV29-1, the J call TRBJ2-1; D is possibly TRBD2 (6 bases). Germline CDR1 SQVTM, CDR2 ANQGSEA. CDR3 length equals 14 residues. The V end lost 4 bases, the J end lost 5 bases, and 15 bases lay between the germline ends. Here the CDR3 DNA reads TGCAGCGTTGTGACCTCGGGAGCCCACAATGAGCAGTTCTTC. Protein: CSVVTSGAHNEQFF.

V usage is TRBV7-6 and J usage is TRBJ1-6; TRBD1 matches 7 bases. Germline V gene sequence: CDR1 SGHVS, CDR2 FNYEAQ. The V gene end was trimmed by 5 bases and the J gene end by 6 bases; junction bases not matched to a gene: 4. The CDR3 consists of 14 residues. The CDR3 sequence is CASSLQGSNSPLHF. CDR3 DNA: TGTGCCAGCAGCCTACAGGGGAGTAATTCACCCCTCCACTTT.

The rearrangement uses TRBV2 and TRBJ1-4; D may be TRBD1 (5 bases). CDR3 length: 17 amino acids. Trimming removed 4 bases at V and 2 bases at J, with 17 bases between. Germline assignment: CDR1 SNHLY and CDR2 FYNNEI. The CDR3 here is CASSGRGTSVTNEKLFF. CDR3 DNA sequence: TGTGCCAGCAGTGGGCGAGGGACCTCGGTTACTAATGAAAAACTGTTTTTT.

This chain links TRBV28 with TRBJ2-5; D is possibly TRBD2 (5 bases). Between the trimmed V and J ends, which lost 2 bases and 5 bases, there was a span of 12 bases. CDR3 length: 14 residues. Germline lookup yields CDR1 MDHEN and CDR2 SYDVKM. CDR3 in amino acids: CASSLREIGETQYF. The CDR3 DNA reads as TGTGCCAGCAGTTTAAGGGAGATCGGCGAGACCCAGTACTTC.

This chain uses TRBV7-2 with TRBJ1-1; D is possibly TRBD1 (5 bases). V lost 5 bases, J lost 5 bases, and 15 bases lay in between. Germline V gene sequence: CDR1 SGHTA, CDR2 FQGNSA. This CDR3 is built from 14 residues. The CDR3 is CASSALGTETEAFF. The CDR3 nucleotides are TGTGCCAGCAGCGCCCTGGGGACGGAGACTGAAGCTTTCTTT.

The chain links TRBV11-3 to TRBJ2-7; the D is unclear. The CDR3 consists of 13 residues. Germline lookup yields CDR1 SGHNT and CDR2 YENEEA. Trimming took off 6 bases at V and 4 bases at J, with 13 bases between the two ends. CDR3 in DNA: TGTGCCAGCAGTTTGGAAACATCTTACGAGCAGTACTTC. It specifies CASSLETSYEQYF.

This sequence joins TRBV5-5 and TRBJ2-2; D not certain. Germline V lookup: CDR1 SGHKS, CDR2 YYEKEE (reference sequence). Trimming shortened V by 4 bases and J by 5 bases, and 18 bases separated the two germline ends. The CDR3 totals 16 residues. This CDR3 reads CASSPTPTRTTGELFF. For the CDR3, the DNA is TGTGCCAGCAGCCCCACCCCAACCCGAACAACCGGGGAGCTGTTTTTT.

The CDR3 sequence is CASRSDRASRGYTF. DNA for the CDR3: TGTGCCAGCCGCTCTGACAGGGCCTCTCGGGGCTACACCTTC. The rearrangement joins TRBV19 to TRBJ1-2; 7 bases line up with TRBD1. From germline, CDR1 is LNHDA and CDR2 SQIVND (reference sequence). The V and J ends lost 9 bases and 8 bases, in that order; junction bases with no gene match: 15. The CDR3 totals 14 residues.

The chain carries TRBV2 and TRBJ2-5; D is perhaps TRBD2 (5 bases). Germline V gene data show CDR1 as SNHLY and CDR2 as FYNNEI. The CDR3 has 12 amino acids. V was clipped by 5 bases and J by 2 bases, with 6 bases between them. In DNA form, the CDR3 reads TGTGCCAGCAGTACTAGGCAAGAGACCCAGTACTTC. As protein: CASSTRQETQYF.